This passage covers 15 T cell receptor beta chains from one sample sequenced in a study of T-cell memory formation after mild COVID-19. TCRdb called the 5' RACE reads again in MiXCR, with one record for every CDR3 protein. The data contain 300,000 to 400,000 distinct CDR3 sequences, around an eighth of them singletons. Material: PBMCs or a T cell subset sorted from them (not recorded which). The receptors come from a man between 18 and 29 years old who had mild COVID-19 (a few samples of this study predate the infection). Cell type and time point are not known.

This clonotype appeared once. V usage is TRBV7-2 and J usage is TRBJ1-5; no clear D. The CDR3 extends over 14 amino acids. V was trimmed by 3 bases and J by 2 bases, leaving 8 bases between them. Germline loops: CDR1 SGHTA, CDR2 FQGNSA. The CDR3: CASSFLGGNQPQHF. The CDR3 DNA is TGTGCCAGCAGCTTCCTCGGGGGCAATCAGCCCCAGCATTTT.

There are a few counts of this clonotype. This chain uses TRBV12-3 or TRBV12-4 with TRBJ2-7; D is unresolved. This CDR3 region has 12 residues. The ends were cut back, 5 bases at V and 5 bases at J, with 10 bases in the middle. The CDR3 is CASSPNRDEQYF. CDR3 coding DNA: TGTGCCAGCAGTCCTAATAGGGACGAGCAGTACTTC.

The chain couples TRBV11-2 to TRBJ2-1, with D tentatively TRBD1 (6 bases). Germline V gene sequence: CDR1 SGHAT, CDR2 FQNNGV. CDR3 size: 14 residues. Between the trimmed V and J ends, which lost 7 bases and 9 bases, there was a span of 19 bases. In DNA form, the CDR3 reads TGTGCCAGCATCACGACAGGATCGTGGGGTGAGCAGTTCTTC. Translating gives CASITTGSWGEQFF.

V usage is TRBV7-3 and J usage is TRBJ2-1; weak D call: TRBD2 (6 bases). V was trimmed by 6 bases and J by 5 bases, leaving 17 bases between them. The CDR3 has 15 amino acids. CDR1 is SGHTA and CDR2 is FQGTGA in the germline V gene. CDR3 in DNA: TGTGCCAGCAGATTTCCCGGGACTCCACACAATGAGCAGTTCTTC. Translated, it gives CASRFPGTPHNEQFF.

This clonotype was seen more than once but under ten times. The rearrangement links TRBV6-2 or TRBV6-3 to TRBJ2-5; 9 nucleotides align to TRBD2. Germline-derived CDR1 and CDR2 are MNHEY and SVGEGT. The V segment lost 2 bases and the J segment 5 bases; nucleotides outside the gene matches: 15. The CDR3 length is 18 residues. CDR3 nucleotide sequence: TGTGCCAGCAGTTACCTTAGAGGTCGGCTAGCGGGGAGGGAGACCCAGTACTTC. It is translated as CASSYLRGRLAGRETQYF.

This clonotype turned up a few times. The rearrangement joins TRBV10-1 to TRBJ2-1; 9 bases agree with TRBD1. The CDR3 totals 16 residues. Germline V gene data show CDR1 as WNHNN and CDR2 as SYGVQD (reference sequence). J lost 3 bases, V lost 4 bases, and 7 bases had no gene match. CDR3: CASSVAGTGIYNEQFF. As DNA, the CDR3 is TGCGCCAGCAGTGTCGCGGGGACAGGGATCTACAATGAGCAGTTCTTC.

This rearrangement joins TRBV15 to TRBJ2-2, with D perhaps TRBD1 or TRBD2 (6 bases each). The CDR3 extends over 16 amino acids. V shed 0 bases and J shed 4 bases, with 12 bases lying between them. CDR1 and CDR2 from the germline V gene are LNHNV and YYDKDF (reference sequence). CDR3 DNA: TGTGCCACCAGCAGAGATCGGGGGCAGGGCACCGGGGAGCTGTTTTTT. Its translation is CATSRDRGQGTGELFF.

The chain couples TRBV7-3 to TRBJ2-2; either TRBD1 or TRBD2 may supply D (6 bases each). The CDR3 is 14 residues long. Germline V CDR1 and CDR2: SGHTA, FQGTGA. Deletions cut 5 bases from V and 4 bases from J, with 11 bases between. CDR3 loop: CASSRGALTGELFF. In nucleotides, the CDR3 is TGTGCCAGCAGCAGGGGGGCGCTCACCGGGGAGCTGTTTTTT.

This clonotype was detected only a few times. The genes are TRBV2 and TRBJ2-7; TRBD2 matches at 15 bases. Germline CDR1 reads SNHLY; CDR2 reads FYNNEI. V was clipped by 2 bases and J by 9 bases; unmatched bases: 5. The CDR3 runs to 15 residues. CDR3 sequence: CASSERGLAGGTQYF. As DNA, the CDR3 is TGTGCCAGCAGTGAACGGGGACTAGCGGGGGGTACGCAGTACTTC.

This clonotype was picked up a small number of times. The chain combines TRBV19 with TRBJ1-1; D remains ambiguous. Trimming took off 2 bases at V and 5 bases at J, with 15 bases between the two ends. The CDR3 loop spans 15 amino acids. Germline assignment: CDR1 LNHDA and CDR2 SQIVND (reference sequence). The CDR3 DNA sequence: TGTGCCAGTAGTATACCAGAGGCCGACGGAACTGAAGCTTTCTTT. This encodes CASSIPEADGTEAFF. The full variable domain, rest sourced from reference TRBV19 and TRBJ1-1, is DGGITQSPKYLFRKEGQNVTLSCEQNLNHDAMYWYRQDPGQGLRLIYYSQIVNDFQKGDIAEGYSVSREKKESFPLTVTSAQKNPTAFYLCASSIPEADGTEAFFGQGTRLTVV.

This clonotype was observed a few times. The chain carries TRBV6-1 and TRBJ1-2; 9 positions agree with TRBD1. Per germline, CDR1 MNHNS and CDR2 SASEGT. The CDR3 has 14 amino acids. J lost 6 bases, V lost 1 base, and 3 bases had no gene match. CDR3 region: CASSEVTGGDGYTF. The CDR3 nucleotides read TGTGCCAGCAGTGAAGTTACAGGGGGCGATGGCTACACCTTC.

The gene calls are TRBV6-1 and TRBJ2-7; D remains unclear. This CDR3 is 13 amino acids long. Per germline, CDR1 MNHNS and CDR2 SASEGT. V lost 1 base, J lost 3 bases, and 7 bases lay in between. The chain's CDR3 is CASSEGQDYEQYV. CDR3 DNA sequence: TGTGCCAGCAGTGAAGGCCAGGACTACGAGCAGTACGTC.

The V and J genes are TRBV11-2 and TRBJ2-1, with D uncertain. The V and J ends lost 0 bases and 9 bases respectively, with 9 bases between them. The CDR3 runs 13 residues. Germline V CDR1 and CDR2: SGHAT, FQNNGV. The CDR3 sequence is CASSLDLMGEQFF. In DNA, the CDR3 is TGTGCCAGCAGCTTAGATCTTATGGGTGAGCAGTTCTTC.

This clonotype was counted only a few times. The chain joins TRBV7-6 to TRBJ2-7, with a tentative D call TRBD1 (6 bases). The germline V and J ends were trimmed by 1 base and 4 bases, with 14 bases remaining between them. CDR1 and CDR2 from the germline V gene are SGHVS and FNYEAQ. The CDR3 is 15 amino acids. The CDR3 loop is CASSLGRERGYEQYF. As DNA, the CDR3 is TGTGCCAGCAGCTTAGGCCGCGAGAGGGGGTACGAGCAGTACTTC. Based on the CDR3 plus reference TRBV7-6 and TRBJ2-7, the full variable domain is GAGVSQSPRYKVTKRGQDVALRCDPISGHVSLYWYRQALGQGPEFLTYFNYEAQQDKSGLPNDRFSAERPEGSISTLTIQRTEQRDSAMYRCASSLGRERGYEQYFGPGTRLTVT.

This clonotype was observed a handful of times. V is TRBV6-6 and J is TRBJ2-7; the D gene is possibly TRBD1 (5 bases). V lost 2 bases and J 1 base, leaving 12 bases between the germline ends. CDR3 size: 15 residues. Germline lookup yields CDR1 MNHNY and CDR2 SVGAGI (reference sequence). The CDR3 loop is CASSYGAQLSYEQYV. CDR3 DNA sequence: TGTGCCAGCAGTTACGGGGCCCAACTATCCTACGAGCAGTACGTC.